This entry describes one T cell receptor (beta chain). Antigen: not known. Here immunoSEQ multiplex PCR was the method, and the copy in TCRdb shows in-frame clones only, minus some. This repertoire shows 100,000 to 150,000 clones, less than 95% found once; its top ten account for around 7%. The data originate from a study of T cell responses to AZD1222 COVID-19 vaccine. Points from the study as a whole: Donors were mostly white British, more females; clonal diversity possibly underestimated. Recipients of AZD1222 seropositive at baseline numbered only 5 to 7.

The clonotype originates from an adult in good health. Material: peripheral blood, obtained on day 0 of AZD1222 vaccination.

The CDR3: CAWRAGSQYF. CDR3 in DNA: TGTGCCTGGAGAGCCGGCTCGCAGTATTTT. V gene TRBV30 combines with J gene TRBJ2-3; no clear D. Trimming took 3 bases from V and 10 from J, leaving 8 bases between them. Germline-derived CDR1 and CDR2 are GTSNPN and SVGIG (reference sequence). The CDR3 extends over 10 amino acids.